The 25 T cell receptor beta chains presented below share a single source sample, sequenced in a study of STAT5B mutations in CD4+ large granular lymphocyte leukemia. Libraries were prepared by immunoSEQ multiplex PCR; TCRdb keeps only in-frame clonotypes and omits some of them. The table has 25,000 to 30,000 clones, under 80% seen once; the top ten hold over 3%. The sequencing sample was made of CD4+ T cells from blood buffy coats. The receptors stem from a human donor in good health.

The rearrangement uses TRBV27 and TRBJ1-6; D is ambiguous. V was clipped by 3 bases and J by 0 bases, with 9 bases between them. Germline CDR1 is MNHEY and CDR2 is SMNVEV (reference sequence). CDR3 length equals 16 residues. The DNA of the CDR3 is TGTGCCAGCAGTTTCGGCTTTAACTCCTATAATTCACCCCTCCACTTT. Its translation is CASSFGFNSYNSPLHF.

This chain joins TRBV10-3 and TRBJ2-2; 9 nucleotides line up with TRBD1. The CDR3 consists of 16 residues. The V and J ends lost 2 bases and 2 bases, in that order; junction bases with no gene match: 3. Looked up from germline, CDR1 is ENHRY and CDR2 is SYGVKD. CDR3 protein: CAISETGGDNTGELFF. The CDR3 DNA reads as TGTGCCATCAGTGAGACAGGGGGCGATAACACCGGGGAGCTGTTTTTT.

This chain joins TRBV9 and TRBJ2-5; 7 positions match TRBD2. Germline V gene data show CDR1 as SGDLS and CDR2 as YYNGEE. Trimming cost V 0 bases and J 3 bases; bases outside gene matches: 11. The CDR3 spans 17 residues. This CDR3 is CASSVDSSGGLKETQYF. The CDR3, as DNA: TGTGCCAGCAGCGTAGACTCTTCGGGAGGCCTGAAAGAGACCCAGTACTTC.

The chain recombines TRBV27 with TRBJ2-1; D assignment may be TRBD1 or TRBD2 (5 bases each). Germline V CDR1 and CDR2: MNHEY, SMNVEV (reference sequence). This CDR3 is built from 16 residues. V lost 6 bases and J 12 bases, leaving 27 bases between the germline ends. CDR3 sequence: CASSRTGPPFRLGQFF. The CDR3 DNA sequence: TGTGCCAGCAGCCGAACGGGACCCCCCTTCAGGTTGGGGCAGTTCTTC.

This chain uses TRBV19 with TRBJ2-3; 9 nucleotides line up with TRBD2. Per germline, CDR1 LNHDA and CDR2 SQIVND (reference sequence). The CDR3 is 12 amino acids. CDR3 amino acids: CGSSGGTDTQYF. CDR3 bases: TGTGGTTCTAGCGGGGGCACAGATACGCAGTATTTT.

This chain uses TRBV5-1 with TRBJ2-3; TRBD1 might be the D (6 bases). Germline lookup yields CDR1 SGHRS and CDR2 YFSETQ. The CDR3 runs to 19 residues. Trimming cost V 5 bases and J 0 bases, with 25 bases left between them. The CDR3 DNA follows: TGCGCCAGCAGTTGGAGAAGGGCAGGGGCGGAAACTAGCACAGATACGCAGTATTTT. This translates into CASSWRRAGAETSTDTQYF. Full variable domain (remainder filled in from reference TRBV5-1 and TRBJ2-3): KAGVTQTPRYLIKTRGQQVTLSCSPISGHRSVSWYQQTPGQGLQFLFEYFSETQRNKGNFPGRFSGRQFSNSRSEMNVSTLELGDSALYLCASSWRRAGAETSTDTQYFGPGTRLTVL.

This sequence joins TRBV6-1 and TRBJ2-1; D might be TRBD2 (6 bases). V lost 5 bases to trimming and J lost 8 bases, with 13 bases between them. The CDR3 has 13 residues. From germline, CDR1 is MNHNS and CDR2 SASEGT. Here the CDR3 DNA reads TGTGCCAGCAGTAGGGACTCGAGCGATGAGCAGTTCTTC. Encoded protein: CASSRDSSDEQFF.

This chain links TRBV5-1 with TRBJ2-7, with TRBD2 matching over 7 bases. The CDR3 spans 15 residues. The trim removed 1 base at V and 3 bases at J, leaving 7 bases unmatched. The germline V gene has CDR1 SGHRS and CDR2 YFSETQ. The CDR3 nucleotides read TGCGCCAGCAGCTTGAATCCTAGCGGATTCTACGAGCAGTACTTC. Translation: CASSLNPSGFYEQYF.

V is TRBV12-5 and J is TRBJ1-2; D call uncertain. CDR1 and CDR2 from the germline V gene are LGHNT and FRNRAP. The CDR3 consists of 15 residues. With 0 bases removed from V and 4 bases from J, the gap between germline ends came to 12 bases. The CDR3 protein is CASGLVVGTTYGYTF. The DNA of the CDR3 is TGTGCTAGTGGTTTGGTTGTGGGAACGACCTATGGCTACACCTTC.

The CDR3 spells CASLNFRTGDSYGYTF. As DNA, the CDR3 is TGTGCCAGCCTCAACTTTCGGACAGGGGATTCCTATGGCTACACCTTC. The chain employs TRBV19 and TRBJ1-2, with TRBD1 matching over 9 bases. The CDR3 contains 16 residues. CDR1 is LNHDA and CDR2 is SQIVND in the germline V gene (reference sequence). V gave up 9 bases and J gave up 4 bases; unmatched junction bases: 15. Full variable domain (outside the CDR3, taken from reference TRBV19 and TRBJ1-2): DGGITQSPKYLFRKEGQNVTLSCEQNLNHDAMYWYRQDPGQGLRLIYYSQIVNDFQKGDIAEGYSVSREKKESFPLTVTSAQKNPTAFYLCASLNFRTGDSYGYTFGSGTRLTVV.

The chain's CDR3 is CASSLLAGGEQNIQYF. In nucleotides, the CDR3 is TGTGCCAGCAGCTTATTGGCGGGAGGAGAACAAAACATTCAGTACTTC. The gene calls are TRBV7-2 and TRBJ2-4, with 8 bases aligning to TRBD2. This CDR3 has 16 residues. Germline-derived CDR1 and CDR2 are SGHTA and FQGNSA. J gave up 5 bases and V 2 bases, and 8 bases lay outside the gene matches.

The rearrangement joins TRBV20-1 to TRBJ1-2; D remains ambiguous. The CDR3 contains 11 residues. The ends were cut back, 5 bases at V and 4 bases at J, with 8 bases in the middle. Germline-derived CDR1 and CDR2 are DFQATT and SNEGSKA (reference sequence). The CDR3 sequence: CSALGIYGYTF. CDR3 nucleotide sequence: TGCAGTGCTCTAGGGATCTATGGCTACACCTTC.

This clone was seen a handful of times. The V gene is TRBV18, the J gene TRBJ2-2; D gene ambiguous. Trimming shortened V by 0 bases and J by 4 bases, and 3 bases separated the two germline ends. The CDR3 has 13 residues. CDR1 and CDR2 from the germline V gene are KGHSH and LQKENI. The CDR3 here is CASSPPSTGELFF. The CDR3 DNA is TGTGCCAGCTCACCACCGAGCACCGGGGAGCTGTTTTTT.

The V gene is TRBV5-5, the J gene TRBJ2-7; D is perhaps TRBD2 (5 bases). CDR3 length: 14 residues. V lost 3 bases, J lost 6 bases, and 16 bases lay in between. Germline CDR1 and CDR2: SGHKS and YYEKEE (reference sequence). This CDR3 reads CASSSDVGVSEQYF. CDR3 DNA sequence: TGTGCCAGCAGCTCGGACGTCGGGGTCTCCGAGCAGTACTTC.

The V and J genes are TRBV15 and TRBJ2-5, with no clear D. The V end lost 0 bases, the J end lost 3 bases, and 8 bases lay between the germline ends. This CDR3 has 14 amino acids. The germline gives CDR1 LNHNV, CDR2 YYDKDF (reference sequence). The CDR3 nucleotides read TGTGCCACCAGCAGAGATAGGTGGAAAGAGACCCAGTACTTC. As protein: CATSRDRWKETQYF.

The chain has TRBV7-2 and TRBJ2-1; D unresolved. V gave up 2 bases and J gave up 2 bases, with 7 bases separating them. The CDR3 length is 14 residues. Germline V gene lookup returns CDR1 SGHTA and CDR2 FQGNSA. CDR3: CASSLLQPYNEQFF. CDR3 DNA: TGTGCCAGCAGCTTACTACAGCCCTACAATGAGCAGTTCTTC.

The chain employs TRBV27 and TRBJ1-5, with 8 bases that match TRBD1. The germline V gene has CDR1 MNHEY and CDR2 SMNVEV (reference sequence). CDR3 length equals 15 residues. V shed 6 bases, J shed 7 bases, and the junction held 11 bases outside the gene matches. This chain's CDR3 is CASSGQGISGQPQHF. CDR3 coding DNA: TGTGCCAGCAGCGGACAGGGTATTTCAGGGCAGCCCCAGCATTTT.

The V call is TRBV28, the J call TRBJ2-1, with D tentatively TRBD1 (5 bases). CDR1 MDHEN and CDR2 SYDVKM come from the germline V gene. Deletions cut 3 bases from V and 7 bases from J, with 13 bases between. The CDR3 runs to 14 residues. The CDR3 protein is CASSFAGSRNEQFF. The CDR3 DNA is TGTGCCAGCAGTTTCGCAGGGTCTCGGAATGAGCAGTTCTTC.

The rearrangement uses TRBV7-2 and TRBJ2-7; D not certain. V lost 1 base and J 5 bases, leaving 12 bases between the germline ends. The CDR3 has 14 amino acids. Germline V CDR1 and CDR2: SGHTA, FQGNSA. CDR3 amino acids: CASSLDWATNEQYF. The DNA of the CDR3 is TGTGCCAGCAGCTTAGATTGGGCTACGAACGAGCAGTACTTC.

The chain carries TRBV19 and TRBJ1-2; no reliable D call. The length of the CDR3 is 13 residues. Germline V lookup: CDR1 LNHDA, CDR2 SQIVND (reference sequence). V was clipped by 7 bases and J by 5 bases, with 14 bases between them. CDR3 bases: TGTGCCAGTATGAGCCGGGGAGGTTATGGCTACACCTTC. This translates into CASMSRGGYGYTF.

The chain combines TRBV4-1 with TRBJ2-5, with 14 positions matching TRBD2. The end of the DNA fits TRBJ2-7 better, so the J call may be wrong. CDR3 length: 18 amino acids. Germline CDR1 MGHRA, CDR2 YSYEKL. CDR3 region: CASSQDPAWTSGRHEQYF. As DNA, the CDR3 is TGCGCCAGCAGCCAAGATCCCGCCTGGACTAGCGGGAGGCACGAGCAGTACTTC.

The V call is TRBV9, the J call TRBJ1-1; D is unclear. There are 14 residues in the CDR3. Germline V lookup: CDR1 SGDLS, CDR2 YYNGEE. Trimming pared 4 bases from V and 6 bases from J, leaving 16 bases between. CDR3 sequence (DNA): TGTGCCAGCAGCCGAACCCCGGGTCGAGCTGAAGCTTTCTTT. Amino acids: CASSRTPGRAEAFF.

V is TRBV19 and J is TRBJ2-7; D possibly corresponds to TRBD1 (6 bases). Germline loops: CDR1 LNHDA, CDR2 SQIVND (reference sequence). The CDR3 is made up of 15 amino acids. The V end was cut by 3 bases, the J end by 1 base, with 13 bases between. CDR3 coding DNA: TGTGCCAGTAGTATTTTTGGGGACACTTCCTACGAGCAGTACTTC. It codes for CASSIFGDTSYEQYF.

This clone appeared a few times. The genes are TRBV6-1 and TRBJ1-6; D not resolved. Germline V gene data show CDR1 as MNHNS and CDR2 as SASEGT. V was trimmed by 1 base and J by 10 bases, leaving 8 bases between them. This CDR3 has 13 amino acids. CDR3 coding DNA: TGTGCCAGCAGTGAAGAGGTATTATCACCCCTCCACTTT. Its translation is CASSEEVLSPLHF.

J is TRBJ2-5 and V is TRBV5-1; 8 bases align to TRBD1. Germline V gene lookup returns CDR1 SGHRS and CDR2 YFSETQ. Unmatched junction bases numbered 16, after V lost 4 bases and J lost 5 bases. This CDR3 is 17 amino acids long. The CDR3 DNA follows: TGCGCCAGCAGCCTTGGTTGGCCTGGACAGGGAGTCGAGACCCAGTACTTC. Translated: CASSLGWPGQGVETQYF.